This T cell receptor beta chain derives from a study of blood T cell repertoires in COVID-19. In germline, CDR1 is SGDLS, CDR2 YYNGEE. This CDR3 is 16 amino acids long. Trimming left V 0 bases short and J 2 bases short, with 12 bases between. This study enrolled people aged about 18 to 90 from about two dozen US geographic areas. Sequenced by immunoSEQ multiplex PCR; TCRdb stores in-frame clones only, minus some. Here the sample spans about 380,000 clones, 88% being singletons. This TCR derives from a woman aged 18 to 35 who had recovered from COVID-19. The V and J genes are TRBV9 and TRBJ1-3; perhaps TRBD1 as D (6 bases). The sample consisted of PBMCs or T cells enriched from blood (not recorded which). The CDR3 protein is CASSVAPGETGNTIYF. CDR3 DNA sequence: TGTGCCAGCAGCGTAGCCCCAGGGGAAACTGGAAACACCATATATTTT.